This T cell receptor (beta chain) was retrieved from a study of blood T cell repertoires in COVID-19. TCRdb's table, derived via immunoSEQ multiplex PCR, lists solely in-frame clones and lacks some. The sample lists under 200,000 clones, approximately 82% occurring once. Trimming removed 4 bases at V and 9 bases at J, with 9 bases between. This CDR3 is built from 11 residues. Looked up from germline, CDR1 is SGHAT and CDR2 is FQNNGV. The chain carries TRBV11-2 and TRBJ2-5; tentatively, D is TRBD2 (6 bases). This clonotype originated in a woman between 45 and 60 years old who had recovered from COVID-19. Material: PBMCs or T cells enriched from blood (not recorded which). CDR3 sequence (DNA): TGTGCCAGCAGCTCGTGGGGGGCCCAGTACTTC. Protein product: CASSSWGAQYF.